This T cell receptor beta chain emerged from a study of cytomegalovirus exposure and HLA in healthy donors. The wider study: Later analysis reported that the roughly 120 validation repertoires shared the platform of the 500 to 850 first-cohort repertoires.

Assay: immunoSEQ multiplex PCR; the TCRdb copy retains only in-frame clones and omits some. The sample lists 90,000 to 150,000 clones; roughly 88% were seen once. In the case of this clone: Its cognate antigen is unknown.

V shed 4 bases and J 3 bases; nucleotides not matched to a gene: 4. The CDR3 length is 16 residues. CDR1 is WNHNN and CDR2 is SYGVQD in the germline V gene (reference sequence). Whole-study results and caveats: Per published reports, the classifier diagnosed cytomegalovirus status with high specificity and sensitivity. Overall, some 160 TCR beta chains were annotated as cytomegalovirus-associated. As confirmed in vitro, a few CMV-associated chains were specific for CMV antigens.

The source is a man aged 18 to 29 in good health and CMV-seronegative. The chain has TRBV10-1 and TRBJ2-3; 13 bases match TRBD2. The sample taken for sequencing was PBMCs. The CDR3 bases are TGCGCCAGCAGTGCGCCGGGACTAGCGGGGACAGATACGCAGTATTTT. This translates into CASSAPGLAGTDTQYF.